This T cell receptor beta chain was sequenced for a study of blood T cell repertoires in COVID-19. The overall study: The cDNA or gDNA used as material had been derived from T cells, B-cell-depleted T cells, or PBMCs.

From germline, CDR1 is DFQATT and CDR2 SNEGSKA (reference sequence). This CDR3 comprises 11 residues. Trimming pared 0 bases from V and 9 bases from J, leaving 6 bases between. In this sample, this clone turned up a few times. Generated by immunoSEQ multiplex PCR, the TCRdb table keeps only in-frame clones and is missing some. The sample shows about 300,000 clones, approximately 89% of them seen only once. Self-reported history from a screening survey and questionnaire set each donor's cohort. During the 2 weeks before they entered the study, exposed participants had met someone with a PCR-confirmed or clinician-diagnosed COVID-19 case.

The TCR comes from a woman between 50 and 59 years old who had been exposed to COVID-19. Sequences were obtained from PBMCs or T cells enriched from blood (not recorded which). This chain connects TRBV20-1 to TRBJ1-5; D is uncertain. The CDR3 DNA reads as TGCAGTGCTAGAGATCGGGGGCCCCAGCATTTT. It yields the protein CSARDRGPQHF.